The clone carrying this T cell receptor beta chain was counted a few times. Its antigen remains unknown. Every TCR cDNA molecule carried a tag that served as a unique molecular identifier. TCRdb ran MiXCR on the 5' RACE reads and lists one entry per CDR3 protein. The data show 95,000 to 130,000 distinct CDR3 sequences, 10% to 15% seen once. These data originate in a study of spatial heterogeneity in lung cancer. About the research overall: Around 70 TRACERx patients with early, untreated non-small cell lung cancer donated samples. Study conclusions and caveats: Follow-up blood showed ubiquitous expanded tumor TCRs less than blood at resection did.

Time point meaning: blood at routine non-recurrence follow-up after resection. Tumor, nontumor lung or frozen PBMC supplied whole RNA, sequenced without sorting. CDR1 MDHEN and CDR2 SYDVKM come from the germline V gene. Trimming removed 7 bases from V and 0 bases from J, with 9 bases in between. The length of the CDR3 is 13 residues. This specimen was PBMCs, taken at follow-up. This clonotype originated in a male donor with early-stage non-small cell lung cancer. The chain joins TRBV28 to TRBJ1-1; D gene uncertain. CDR3 in amino acids: CASILNLNTEAFF. CDR3 in DNA: TGTGCCAGCATTCTTAACCTGAACACTGAAGCTTTCTTT.